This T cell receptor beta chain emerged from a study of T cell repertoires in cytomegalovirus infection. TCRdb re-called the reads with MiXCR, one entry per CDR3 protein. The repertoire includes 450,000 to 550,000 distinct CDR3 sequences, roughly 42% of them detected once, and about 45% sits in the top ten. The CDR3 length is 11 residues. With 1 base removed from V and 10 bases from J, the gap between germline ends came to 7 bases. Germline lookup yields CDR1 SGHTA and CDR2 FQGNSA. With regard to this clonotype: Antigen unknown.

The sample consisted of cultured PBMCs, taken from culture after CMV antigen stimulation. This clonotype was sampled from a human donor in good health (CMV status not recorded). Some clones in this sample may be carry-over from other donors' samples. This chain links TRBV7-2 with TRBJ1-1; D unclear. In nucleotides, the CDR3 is TGTGCCAGCAGCTTAGGTATTCGAGCTTTCTTT. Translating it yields CASSLGIRAFF. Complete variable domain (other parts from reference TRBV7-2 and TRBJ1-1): GAGVSQSPSNKVTEKGKDVELRCDPISGHTALYWYRQSLGQGLEFLIYFQGNSAPDKSGLPSDRFSAERTGGSVSTLTIQRTQQEDSAVYLCASSLGIRAFFGQGTRLTVV.